These 4 T cell receptor beta chains originate from one sample sequenced in a study of technical replicates of blood from several donors. Assay: immunoSEQ multiplex PCR; the TCRdb copy retains only in-frame clones and omits some. The sample contains more than 55,000 clones, 90% to 95% of which appear only once. The source material was PBMCs. Every receptor here comes from a human donor in good health. Some clones in this sample may be carry-over from other donors' samples.

This clone was observed once. The CDR3 protein is CASSSQTGKNSPLHF. CDR3 bases: TGTGCCAGCAGCTCGCAGACCGGGAAGAATTCACCCCTCCACTTT. J is TRBJ1-6 and V is TRBV11-1; D remains unclear. CDR1 is SGHAT, CDR2 FQDESV, per germline (reference sequence). This CDR3 contains 15 residues. V shed 4 bases and J shed 7 bases, with 14 bases lying between them.

The genes are TRBV7-3 and TRBJ2-7; the match to TRBD1 covers 9 bases. The CDR3 consists of 14 residues. Germline values: CDR1 SGHTA, CDR2 FQGTGA. J lost 2 bases, V lost 6 bases, and 5 bases had no gene match. CDR3 residues: CASSWGQGPYEQYF. For the CDR3, the DNA is TGTGCCAGCAGTTGGGGACAGGGCCCCTACGAGCAGTACTTC.

The chain links TRBV4-3 to TRBJ2-1; 11 positions match TRBD2. This CDR3 comprises 19 residues. Trimming took 0 bases from V and 6 from J; bases not matched to a gene: 13. Germline V CDR1 and CDR2: LGHNA, YSLEER. The CDR3 here is CASSQDRGSTSGIGNEQFF. The CDR3 bases are TGCGCCAGCAGCCAAGACAGGGGGTCGACTAGCGGGATCGGCAATGAGCAGTTCTTC.

J is TRBJ2-3 and V is TRBV29-1; 15 bases map to TRBD2. V was clipped by 7 bases and J by 0 bases; unmatched bases: 8. The CDR3 has 17 residues. The V gene's germline CDR1 is SQVTM and CDR2 ANQGSEA. The CDR3 loop reads CSAPRGLAGGSTDTQYF. In DNA, the CDR3 is TGCAGCGCCCCACGAGGACTAGCGGGGGGGAGCACAGATACGCAGTATTTT.